This TCR beta chain was documented in a study of OX40 agonist ivuxolimab in advanced cancers. Study background: Patients were dosed with the agonistic anti-OX40 (CD134) antibody ivuxolimab. Every 2 weeks, patients received ivuxolimab intravenously, dosed at 0.01 to 10 mg/kg. Study observations and caveats: Not determined was the antigen specificity of the expanded peripheral T cells. Within 6 weeks, CD4+ and CD8+ blood T cells expanded clonally at 0.1 to 3.0 mg/kg.

Worth noting for this clone: Antigen: not known.

Assay: immunoSEQ multiplex PCR; the TCRdb copy retains only in-frame clones and omits some. The data hold about 77,000 clones, with over 70% observed a single time. This TCR derives from an adult with an advanced solid tumor such as melanoma, head and neck, liver or kidney cancer. Sequenced material: CD4+ or CD8+ T cells sorted from blood, taken in a trial of the OX40 agonist ivuxolimab.

CDR3 residues: CAISEREGLNEQFF. CDR3 coding DNA: TGTGCCATCAGTGAGCGGGAGGGCCTCAATGAGCAGTTCTTC. V gene TRBV10-3 combines with J gene TRBJ2-1; 8 positions match TRBD2. The V gene's germline CDR1 is ENHRY and CDR2 SYGVKD. With V trimmed by 2 bases and J by 6 bases, 3 bases remained unmatched. This CDR3 contains 14 residues.